A selection of T cell receptor beta chains follows, all from one sample in a study of cytomegalovirus exposure and HLA in healthy donors. TCRdb's copy holds only in-frame clones and misses some; the assay was immunoSEQ multiplex PCR. The repertoire includes about 89,000 clones, approximately 79% of them detected once, and around 2.5% sits in the top ten. The sample was PBMCs. The receptors were gathered from a young man in good health and CMV-seronegative. The CDR3 runs from the conserved cysteine through the conserved F or W. Each record gives: CDR3 protein, CDR3 DNA, clone size, V gene, J gene, CDR3 length, D gene. The D gene is left open where the match is weak. For some rows the clone size is stated as once, few or many, or as a class when expanded; others skip it.

CDR3: CASSHRPGGTKETQYF; DNA: TGTGCCAGCAGCCACCGACCCGGGGGTACCAAAGAGACCCAGTACTTC; size: NA; V: TRBV13; J: TRBJ2-5; length: 16; D: NA
CDR3: CASSEVSTPGNEKLFF; DNA: TGTGCCAGCAGTGAAGTCAGCACACCGGGTAATGAAAAACTGTTTTTT; size: few; V: TRBV6-1; J: TRBJ1-4; length: 16; D: NA
CDR3: CASSPPGTSGSYEQYF; DNA: TGTGCCAGCTCACCACCGGGGACTAGCGGGAGTTACGAGCAGTACTTC; size: NA; V: TRBV18; J: TRBJ2-7; length: 16; D: TRBD2
CDR3: CASGDSYGYTF; DNA: TGCGCCAGCGGGGACAGCTATGGCTACACCTTC; size: few; V: TRBV5-1; J: TRBJ1-2; length: 11; D: TRBD1
CDR3: CASRQQGLATNEKLFF; DNA: TGTGCCAGCAGGCAACAGGGGCTAGCAACTAATGAAAAACTGTTTTTT; size: few; V: TRBV6-6; J: TRBJ1-4; length: 16; D: TRBD1
CDR3: CAWGAARVYGYTF; DNA: TGTGCCTGGGGGGCCGCAAGGGTTTATGGCTACACCTTC; size: NA; V: TRBV30; J: TRBJ1-2; length: 13; D: NA
CDR3: CASSGTGGRNSPLHF; DNA: TGCGCCAGCAGCGGAACAGGGGGCCGGAATTCACCCCTCCACTTT; size: NA; V: TRBV5-1; J: TRBJ1-6; length: 15; D: TRBD1
CDR3: CASSLGTVDGQPQHF; DNA: TGTGCCAGCAGCTTGGGGACAGTAGACGGTCAGCCCCAGCATTTT; size: NA; V: TRBV11-2; J: TRBJ1-5; length: 15; D: TRBD1
CDR3: CASSLEQGRYEQYF; DNA: TGTGCCAGCAGCTTGGAACAGGGGAGGTACGAGCAGTACTTC; size: NA; V: TRBV5-6; J: TRBJ2-7; length: 14; D: NA
CDR3: CASSLNPGPNTGELFF; DNA: TGTGCCAGCAGTTTGAATCCAGGCCCGAACACCGGGGAGCTGTTTTTT; size: NA; V: TRBV28; J: TRBJ2-2; length: 16; D: NA
CDR3: CASSELADNEKLFF; DNA: TGTGCCAGCAGTGAACTGGCAGATAATGAAAAACTGTTTTTT; size: NA; V: TRBV6-1; J: TRBJ1-4; length: 14; D: NA
CDR3: CASSVETGWQETQYF; DNA: TGTGCCAGCAGCGTAGAGACAGGGTGGCAAGAGACCCAGTACTTC; size: NA; V: TRBV9; J: TRBJ2-5; length: 15; D: TRBD1
CDR3: CASSPRDRVDQPQHF; DNA: TGTGCCAGCAGTCCGCGGGACAGGGTAGATCAGCCCCAGCATTTT; size: few; V: TRBV6-1; J: TRBJ1-5; length: 15; D: TRBD1